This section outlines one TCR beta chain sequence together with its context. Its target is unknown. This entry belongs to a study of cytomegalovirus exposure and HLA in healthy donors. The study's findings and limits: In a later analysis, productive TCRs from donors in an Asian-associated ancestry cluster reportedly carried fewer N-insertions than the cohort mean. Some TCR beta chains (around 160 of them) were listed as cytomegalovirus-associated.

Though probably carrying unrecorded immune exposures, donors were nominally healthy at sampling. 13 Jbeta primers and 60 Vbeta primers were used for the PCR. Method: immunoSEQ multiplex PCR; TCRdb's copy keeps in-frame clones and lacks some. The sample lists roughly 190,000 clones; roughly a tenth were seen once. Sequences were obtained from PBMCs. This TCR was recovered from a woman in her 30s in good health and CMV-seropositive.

This CDR3 is CASSYGKGAEEQYF. The DNA of the CDR3 is TGTGCCAGCAGTTACGGGAAGGGGGCTGAAGAGCAGTACTTC. V gene TRBV6-6 combines with J gene TRBJ2-7, with 7 bases identical to TRBD1. The V segment lost 2 bases and the J segment 7 bases; nucleotides outside the gene matches: 8. Germline loops: CDR1 MNHNY, CDR2 SVGAGI (reference sequence). The CDR3 is made up of 14 amino acids.